The 22 T cell receptor beta chains below all came from one sample that was sequenced in a study of beta chain features in type 1 diabetes. cDNA synthesis used the whole RNA isolate, giving expressed TCRB sequences. Method: immunoSEQ multiplex PCR; TCRdb's copy keeps in-frame clones and lacks some. This sample has 430,000 or so clones; roughly an eighth occur once, and the top ten carry 0.045% to 0.05%. The source material was naive CD4+ T cells from blood. These TCRs come from a woman between 18 and 29 years old in good health.

This clone has a handful of counts. The genes are TRBV15 and TRBJ1-2; D gene unclear. This CDR3 spans 14 amino acids. The V and J ends lost 3 bases and 8 bases respectively, with 16 bases between them. CDR1 LNHNV and CDR2 YYDKDF come from the germline V gene (reference sequence). The CDR3 protein is CATSSLPPGVGYTF. The CDR3 nucleotides read TGTGCCACCAGCAGCCTCCCGCCAGGAGTGGGCTACACCTTC.

This clone was observed a few times. The CDR3 spells CATSRSTRGGTDTQYF. The DNA for the CDR3 is TGTGCCACCAGCAGATCTACCCGAGGGGGGACAGATACGCAGTATTTT. This chain joins TRBV15 and TRBJ2-3; D might be TRBD1 or TRBD2, each matching 6 bases. The length of the CDR3 is 16 residues. Trimming cost V 2 bases and J 3 bases, with 15 bases left between them. CDR1 LNHNV and CDR2 YYDKDF come from the germline V gene (reference sequence). The complete variable domain, with remaining parts taken from reference TRBV15 and TRBJ2-3, reads DAMVIQNPRYQVTQFGKPVTLSCSQTLNHNVMYWYQQKSSQAPKLLFHYYDKDFNNEADTPDNFQSRRPNTSFCFLDIRSPGLGDTAMYLCATSRSTRGGTDTQYFGPGTRLTVL.

The chain is built from TRBV28 and TRBJ1-3; the match to TRBD1 covers 11 bases. The V and J ends lost 6 bases and 0 bases, in that order; junction bases with no gene match: 10. Germline V gives CDR1 MDHEN, CDR2 SYDVKM. There are 18 residues in the CDR3. CDR3 nucleotide sequence: TGTGCCAGCAGACCTCCGCGTGGACAGGGGGCCTCTGGAAACACCATATATTTT. This encodes CASRPPRGQGASGNTIYF.

This clone turned up a few times. The rearrangement uses TRBV7-2 and TRBJ1-1, with D unclear. The ends were cut back, 4 bases at V and 1 base at J, with 7 bases in the middle. This CDR3 comprises 13 residues. Germline values: CDR1 SGHTA, CDR2 FQGNSA. CDR3 sequence (DNA): TGTGCCAGCAGCTCGGAAGCGAACACTGAAGCTTTCTTT. It is translated as CASSSEANTEAFF.

This clone occurred a few times. V is TRBV4-1 and J is TRBJ2-3, with unresolved D. CDR3 length equals 12 residues. CDR1 MGHRA and CDR2 YSYEKL come from the germline V gene. Trimming shortened V by 7 bases and J by 2 bases, and 7 bases separated the two germline ends. The DNA of the CDR3 is TGCGCCAGCAAGGCCTCCACAGATACGCAGTATTTT. Its protein product is CASKASTDTQYF.

CDR3 sequence: CASSFYSAGQGSAEQYF. The CDR3 DNA follows: TGTGCCAGCAGCTTCTATAGCGCAGGACAGGGGTCGGCCGAGCAGTACTTC. The genes are TRBV7-2 and TRBJ2-7, with 9 nucleotides matching TRBD1. V dropped 3 bases and J dropped 6; count of bases not matched to a gene: 15. The length of the CDR3 is 17 residues. Germline assignment: CDR1 SGHTA and CDR2 FQGNSA.

V usage is TRBV2 and J usage is TRBJ2-2; tentatively, D is TRBD1 or TRBD2 (6 bases each). Germline-derived CDR1 and CDR2 are SNHLY and FYNNEI. This CDR3 has 14 amino acids. The V gene lost 7 bases and the J gene lost 4 bases, with 13 bases spanning the gap. The CDR3 loop is CASNGGKSTGELFF. The CDR3 bases are TGTGCCAGCAACGGGGGCAAAAGCACCGGGGAGCTGTTTTTT. Using reference TRBV2 and TRBJ2-2 for the parts outside the CDR3, the full variable domain is EPEVTQTPSHQVTQMGQEVILRCVPISNHLYFYWYRQILGQKVEFLVSFYNNEISEKSEIFDDQFSVERPDGSNFTLKIRSTKLEDSAMYFCASNGGKSTGELFFGEGSRLTVL.

This clone was observed a few times. The J gene is TRBJ2-1, the V gene TRBV7-2, with 9 bases aligning to TRBD2. Losses at the gene ends were 2 bases for V and 0 bases for J; bases not matched to a gene: 11. The length of the CDR3 is 19 residues. Germline V lookup: CDR1 SGHTA, CDR2 FQGNSA. The DNA for the CDR3 is TGTGCCAGCAGCTTACGTCTAGCGGGACTTCTGAGCTCCTACAATGAGCAGTTCTTC. Protein: CASSLRLAGLLSSYNEQFF.

The V call is TRBV6-5, the J call TRBJ2-5; no clear D gene. Deletions cut 4 bases from V and 1 base from J, with 13 bases between. This CDR3 has 15 residues. Germline V lookup: CDR1 MNHEY, CDR2 SVGAGI. CDR3 loop: CASSSIGRPQETQYF. The CDR3 region has the DNA TGTGCCAGCAGTTCAATAGGCAGGCCCCAAGAGACCCAGTACTTC.

The sample holds a few counts of this clone. This chain links TRBV19 with TRBJ2-2, with unresolved D. V dropped 6 bases and J dropped 0 bases, with 8 bases sitting between them. This CDR3 spans 14 amino acids. The V gene's germline CDR1 is LNHDA and CDR2 SQIVND (reference sequence). The CDR3, as DNA: TGTGCCAGTAGACACTACGCGAACACCGGGGAGCTGTTTTTT. Residues: CASRHYANTGELFF.

J is TRBJ2-3 and V is TRBV7-2; the D is unclear. Germline loops: CDR1 SGHTA, CDR2 FQGNSA. The ends were cut back, 1 base at V and 7 bases at J, with 6 bases in the middle. The CDR3 runs to 12 residues. In DNA form, the CDR3 reads TGTGCCAGCAGCTTAGGGGCGTATACGCAGTATTTT. Translation: CASSLGAYTQYF. The full variable domain, its missing parts supplied by reference TRBV7-2 and TRBJ2-3, is GAGVSQSPSNKVTEKGKDVELRCDPISGHTALYWYRQSLGQGLEFLIYFQGNSAPDKSGLPSDRFSAERTGGSVSTLTIQRTQQEDSAVYLCASSLGAYTQYFGPGTRLTVL.

V is TRBV7-2 and J is TRBJ2-2; tentative D call: TRBD1 (6 bases). The ends were cut back, 6 bases at V and 1 base at J, with 15 bases in the middle. The CDR3 sequence is 16 residues long. Germline-derived CDR1 and CDR2 are SGHTA and FQGNSA. The CDR3 protein is CASRQTGTMNTGELFF. The DNA of the CDR3 is TGTGCCAGCAGACAGACCGGGACAATGAACACCGGGGAGCTGTTTTTT.

This clone has only a few counts. The chain couples TRBV5-4 to TRBJ2-3; 8 bases fit TRBD1. The V and J ends lost 5 bases and 3 bases, in that order; junction bases with no gene match: 5. The germline V gene encodes CDR1 SGHNT and CDR2 YYREEE (reference sequence). This CDR3 spans 14 amino acids. The CDR3 DNA reads as TGTGCCAGCAGTTCCAGGGGGCGTACAGATACGCAGTATTTT. It is translated as CASSSRGRTDTQYF.

The chain employs TRBV28 and TRBJ2-5; D may be TRBD1 (7 bases). The V gene lost 6 bases and the J gene lost 5 bases, with 22 bases spanning the gap. The CDR3 is made up of 16 amino acids. Germline assignment: CDR1 MDHEN and CDR2 SYDVKM. The CDR3 here is CASSRGTAVYGETQYF. As DNA, the CDR3 is TGTGCCAGCAGCCGGGGGACAGCGGTTTATGGTGAGACCCAGTACTTC.

The sample holds a few counts of this clone. The CDR3 DNA follows: TGTGCCAGCAGTCCCATATCGGGACAGGGAAACATTCAGTACTTC. Protein product: CASSPISGQGNIQYF. This sequence joins TRBV2 and TRBJ2-4, with 9 bases that match TRBD1. Per the germline V gene, CDR1 is SNHLY and CDR2 is FYNNEI. The CDR3 is 15 residues long. J gave up 6 bases and V 5 bases, and 8 bases lay outside the gene matches.

The rearrangement uses TRBV9 and TRBJ1-5; D is possibly TRBD1 (5 bases). CDR1 is SGDLS and CDR2 is YYNGEE in the germline V gene. Between the trimmed V and J ends, which lost 0 bases and 6 bases, there was a span of 13 bases. The CDR3 contains 15 residues. The CDR3 spells CASSVAGDPFQPQHF. The CDR3 nucleotides read TGTGCCAGCAGCGTAGCCGGGGACCCCTTTCAGCCCCAGCATTTT.

Comment on this clone: The same CDR3 can be traced to other DNA sequences in this sample. The CDR3 sequence: CASSTGSDTQYF. The CDR3 DNA reads as TGTGCCAGCTCGACAGGATCGGATACGCAGTATTTT. The rearrangement uses TRBV18 and TRBJ2-3; a weak D match, TRBD1 (6 bases). Germline loops: CDR1 KGHSH, CDR2 LQKENI. Trimming shortened V by 6 bases and J by 6 bases, and 10 bases separated the two germline ends. The CDR3 extends over 12 amino acids.

The genes are TRBV15 and TRBJ2-1; the match to TRBD2 covers 9 bases. CDR3 length equals 18 residues. The V gene end was trimmed by 8 bases and the J gene end by 3 bases; junction bases not matched to a gene: 17. Germline CDR1 and CDR2: LNHNV and YYDKDF (reference sequence). CDR3 nucleotides: TGTGCCACCGGAGGTAAGGCTAGCGGGACGGTCAACTACAATGAGCAGTTCTTC. Amino acids: CATGGKASGTVNYNEQFF.

The count of this clone is one. This may come from a read error, since a much larger clone is one base off. This rearrangement joins TRBV13 to TRBJ2-7; D gene uncertain. CDR1 is PRHDT, CDR2 FYEKMQ, per germline (reference sequence). The CDR3 has 12 amino acids. V was trimmed by 4 bases and J by 0 bases, leaving 4 bases between them. The CDR3 DNA sequence: TGTGCCAGCAGCTCGAGCTCCTACGAGCAGTACTTC. Translation gives CASSSSSYEQYF.

V gene TRBV6-4 combines with J gene TRBJ1-1; D remains ambiguous. Germline assignment: CDR1 MRHNA and CDR2 SNTAGT. This CDR3 has 14 residues. V was shortened by 6 bases and J by 3 bases, with 14 bases between the two germline ends. The CDR3 loop is CASSILAGDTEAFF. DNA of the CDR3: TGTGCCAGCAGCATACTAGCTGGGGACACTGAAGCTTTCTTT.

This clone has a handful of counts. The V gene is TRBV14, the J gene TRBJ1-1; D not certain. Germline-derived CDR1 and CDR2 are SGHDN and FVKESK. V gave up 1 base and J gave up 3 bases, with 6 bases separating them. This CDR3 comprises 13 residues. CDR3 nucleotides: TGTGCCAGCAGCCAAGGGTGGGACACTGAAGCTTTCTTT. Amino acid sequence: CASSQGWDTEAFF. Supplemented by reference TRBV14 and TRBJ1-1, the full variable domain reads EAGVTQFPSHSVIEKGQTVTLRCDPISGHDNLYWYRRVMGKEIKFLLHFVKESKQDESGMPNNRFLAERTGGTYSTLKVQPAELEDSGVYFCASSQGWDTEAFFGQGTRLTVV.

The chain uses TRBV9 and TRBJ1-4; D remains unclear. The CDR3 is 15 amino acids. Germline V gene lookup returns CDR1 SGDLS and CDR2 YYNGEE. V dropped 0 bases and J dropped 6 bases, with 12 bases sitting between them. CDR3 DNA: TGTGCCAGCAGCGTAGCACCCTCTTCGGATGAAAAACTGTTTTTT. Translating it yields CASSVAPSSDEKLFF.